A single T cell receptor (beta chain) is shown here with its context. The protocol was immunoSEQ multiplex PCR, while the TCRdb copy is restricted to in-frame clones and leaves out a portion. The repertoire holds some 250,000 clones, around 93% seen once, with 1.2% in the top ten. The CDR3 consists of 12 residues. Deletions cut 1 base from V and 9 bases from J, with 9 bases between. Germline CDR1 and CDR2: LNHDA and SQIVND (reference sequence). Ages ranged from roughly 18 to 100 years, with residence in about two dozen US areas. This entry comes from a study of blood T cell repertoires in COVID-19. Study at large: In each case, the material was cDNA or gDNA derived from T cells, B-cell-depleted T cells, or PBMCs.

The origin of this receptor is a human donor in a cohort exposed to, infected with or recovered from COVID-19 (not recorded which). The donor label of this sample is uncertain. The chain links TRBV19 to TRBJ1-2; D is undetermined. Sequencing used PBMCs or T cells enriched from blood (not recorded which). The CDR3 region is CASSIGSGSYTF. The CDR3 DNA follows: TGTGCCAGTAGTATAGGGTCAGGTAGCTACACCTTC.